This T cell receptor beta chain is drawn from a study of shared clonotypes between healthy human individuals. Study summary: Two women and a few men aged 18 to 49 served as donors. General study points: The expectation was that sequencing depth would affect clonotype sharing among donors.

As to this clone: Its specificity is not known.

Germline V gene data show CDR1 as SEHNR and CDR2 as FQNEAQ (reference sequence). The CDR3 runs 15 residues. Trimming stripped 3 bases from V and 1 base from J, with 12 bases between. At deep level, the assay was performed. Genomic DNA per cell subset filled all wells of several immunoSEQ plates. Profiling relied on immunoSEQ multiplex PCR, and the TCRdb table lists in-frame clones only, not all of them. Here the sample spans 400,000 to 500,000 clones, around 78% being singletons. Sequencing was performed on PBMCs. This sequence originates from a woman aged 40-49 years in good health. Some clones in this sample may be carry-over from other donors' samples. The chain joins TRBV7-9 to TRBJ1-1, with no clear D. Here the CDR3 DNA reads TGTGCCAGCAGCTTCGGTGGGTTGGGGAACACTGAAGCTTTCTTT. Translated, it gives CASSFGGLGNTEAFF.